The table lists the clone carrying this TCR beta chain with a few counts. These data belong to a study of early T cells in non-severe SARS-CoV-2 infection. Study at large: RNA in bulk from unsorted whole blood was sequenced, and chains were unpaired.

Unique molecular identifiers (one per individual cDNA molecule) were attached. MiXCR, applied by TCRdb to the 5' RACE reads, yields one record per CDR3 protein. This table has more than 85,000 distinct CDR3 sequences, around 13% appearing once. V shed 1 base and J shed 5 bases, with 12 bases lying between them. The CDR3 totals 15 residues. Germline V CDR1 and CDR2: SEHNR, FQNEAQ (reference sequence). Sequenced here: whole blood, sampled at baseline. The chain has TRBV7-9 and TRBJ1-5, with D possibly TRBD1 on 5 matching bases. This clonotype originated in an adult who was a healthcare worker with PCR-confirmed SARS-CoV-2 infection or an uninfected control (not recorded which). The CDR3 DNA follows: TGTGCCAGCAGCTTAGGTATGGGGCAGGATCAGCCCCAGCATTTT. It is translated as CASSLGMGQDQPQHF.